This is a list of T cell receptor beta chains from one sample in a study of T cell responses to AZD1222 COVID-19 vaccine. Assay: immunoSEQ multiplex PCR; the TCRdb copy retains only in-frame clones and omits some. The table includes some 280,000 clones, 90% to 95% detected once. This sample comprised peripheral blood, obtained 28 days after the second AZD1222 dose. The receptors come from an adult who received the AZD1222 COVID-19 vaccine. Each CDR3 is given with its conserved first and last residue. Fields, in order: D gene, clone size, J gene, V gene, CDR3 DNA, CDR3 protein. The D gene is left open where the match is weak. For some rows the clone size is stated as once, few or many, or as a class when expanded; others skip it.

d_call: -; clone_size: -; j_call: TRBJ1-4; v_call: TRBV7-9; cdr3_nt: TGTGCCAGCAGCTTTCTCCCCTTCGACAGTAAGAATGAAAAACTGTTTTTT; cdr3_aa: CASSFLPFDSKNEKLFF
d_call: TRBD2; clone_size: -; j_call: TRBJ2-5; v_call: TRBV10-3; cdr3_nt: TGTGCCATCACCGTGGGGGAGGGGGAGACCCAGTACTTC; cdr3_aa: CAITVGEGETQYF
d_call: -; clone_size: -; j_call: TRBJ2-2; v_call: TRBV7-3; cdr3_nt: TGTGCCAGCAGCCCGGGACTCACCACCGGGGAGCTGTTTTTT; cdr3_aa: CASSPGLTTGELFF
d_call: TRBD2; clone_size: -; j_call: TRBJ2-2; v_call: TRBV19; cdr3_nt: TGTGCCAGTAGCCCCAGGAGCGGGGGGGCTCGTAGCACCGGGGAGCTGTTTTTT; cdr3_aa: CASSPRSGGARSTGELFF
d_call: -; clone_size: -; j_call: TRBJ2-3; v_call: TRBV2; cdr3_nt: TGTGCCAGCACCCCGGTGACAGATACGCAGTATTTT; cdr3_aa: CASTPVTDTQYF
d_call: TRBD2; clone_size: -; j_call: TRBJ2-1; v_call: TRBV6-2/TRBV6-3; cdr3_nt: TGTGCCAGCAGCAACCGCCGGGGGGAAGGTGAGCAGTTCTTC; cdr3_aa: CASSNRRGEGEQFF
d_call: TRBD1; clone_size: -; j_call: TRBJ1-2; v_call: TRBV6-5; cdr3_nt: TGTGCCAGCACCAAAAAGGGACAGGGAGGGAATGGCTACACCTTC; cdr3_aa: CASTKKGQGGNGYTF
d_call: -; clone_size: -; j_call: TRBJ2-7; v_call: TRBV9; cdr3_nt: TGTGCCAGCAGTAAGGGGGACCACGAGCAGTACTTC; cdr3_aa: CASSKGDHEQYF
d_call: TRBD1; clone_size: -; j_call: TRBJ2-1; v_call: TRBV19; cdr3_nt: TGTGCCAGTAGTACTGGGACAGGGGGCTACAATGAGCAGTTCTTC; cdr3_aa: CASSTGTGGYNEQFF
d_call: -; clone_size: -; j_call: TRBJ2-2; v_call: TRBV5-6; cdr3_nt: TGTGCCAGCAGCTTGATAAGCGGGGAGCTGTTTTTT; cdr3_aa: CASSLISGELFF
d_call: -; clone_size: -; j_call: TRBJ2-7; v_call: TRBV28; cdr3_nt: TGTGCCAGCAGTTTTGCGTGGGGGAACAACTCCTACGAGCAGTACTTC; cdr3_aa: CASSFAWGNNSYEQYF
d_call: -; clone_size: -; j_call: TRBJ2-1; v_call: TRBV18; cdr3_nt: TGTGCCAGCTCACCAGGAACGGGGGCCTACAATGAGCAGTTCTTC; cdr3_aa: CASSPGTGAYNEQFF
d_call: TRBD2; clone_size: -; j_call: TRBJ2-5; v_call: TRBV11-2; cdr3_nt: TGTGCCAGCAGCTTAGGAGCGGGGGGGCGGGAGACCCAGTACTTC; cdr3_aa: CASSLGAGGRETQYF
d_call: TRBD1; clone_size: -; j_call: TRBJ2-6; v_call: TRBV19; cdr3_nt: TGTGCCAGTAGCACCGGGACAGGGGGCTCTGGGGCCAACGTCCTGACTTTC; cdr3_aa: CASSTGTGGSGANVLTF
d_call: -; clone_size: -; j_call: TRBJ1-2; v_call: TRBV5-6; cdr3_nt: TGTGCCAGCAGCTTGGTAGCTTCCTATGGCTACACCTTC; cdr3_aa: CASSLVASYGYTF
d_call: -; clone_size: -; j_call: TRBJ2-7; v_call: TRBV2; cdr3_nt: TGTGCCAGCAGCGCTCCTTGGGGGGCCCACGAGCAGTACTTC; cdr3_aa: CASSAPWGAHEQYF
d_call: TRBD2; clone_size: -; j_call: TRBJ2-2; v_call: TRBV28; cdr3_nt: TGTGCCAGCAGTTCCCCACTGCGAGCGGGGGGGGTCGGGGAGCTGTTTTTT; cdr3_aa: CASSSPLRAGGVGELFF
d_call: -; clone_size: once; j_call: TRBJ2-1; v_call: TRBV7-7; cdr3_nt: TGTGCCAGCAGCCCCCGGGGGTCCTACAATGAGCAGTTCTTC; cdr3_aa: CASSPRGSYNEQFF
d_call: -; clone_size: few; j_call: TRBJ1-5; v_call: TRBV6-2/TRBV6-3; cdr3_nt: TGTGCCAGCAGTTACGGACCCAGGGTCGAGCATTTT; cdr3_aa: CASSYGPRVEHF
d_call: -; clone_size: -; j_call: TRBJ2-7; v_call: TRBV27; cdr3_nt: TGTGCCAGCAGTTTATCGGGGAGGGGGCCGTACGAGCAGTACTTC; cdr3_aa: CASSLSGRGPYEQYF
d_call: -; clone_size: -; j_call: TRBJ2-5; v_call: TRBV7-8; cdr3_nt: TGTGCCAGCAGCTTAAGTACTAGGGGCGGAGAGACCCAGTACTTC; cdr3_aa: CASSLSTRGGETQYF
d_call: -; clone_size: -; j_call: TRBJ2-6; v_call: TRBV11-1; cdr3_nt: TGTGCCAGCAGAGCCGGCAGCTCTGGGGCCAACGTCCTGACTTTC; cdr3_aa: CASRAGSSGANVLTF
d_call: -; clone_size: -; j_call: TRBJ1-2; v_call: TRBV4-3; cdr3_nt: TGCGCCAGCAGCCAAGATGCCTTTTATGGCTACACCTTC; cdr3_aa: CASSQDAFYGYTF
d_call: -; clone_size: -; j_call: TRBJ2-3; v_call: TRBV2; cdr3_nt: TGTGCCAGCAGTGAAGGAGGGGCAGATACGCAGTATTTT; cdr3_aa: CASSEGGADTQYF
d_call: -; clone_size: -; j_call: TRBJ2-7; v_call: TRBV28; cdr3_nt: TGTGCCAGCAGTTTATACCGAGGGTCCTACGAGCAGTACTTC; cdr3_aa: CASSLYRGSYEQYF
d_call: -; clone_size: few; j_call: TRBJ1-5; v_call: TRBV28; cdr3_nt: TGTGCCAGCAGTGTCGGGACATCTGATAGCAATCAGCCCCAGCATTTT; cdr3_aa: CASSVGTSDSNQPQHF